Listed below are T cell receptor beta chains from one sample, sequenced in a study of cytomegalovirus exposure and HLA in healthy donors. Sequencing was performed with immunoSEQ multiplex PCR; in TCRdb, only in-frame clones are kept and a portion is missing. This sample has about 140,000 clones, with 78% found just once. Sequenced material: PBMCs. These receptors were obtained from a male donor in good health and CMV-seronegative. Both conserved end residues are part of each CDR3. Each record gives: clone size, D gene, J gene, V gene, CDR3 DNA, CDR3 protein. The D gene is left open where the match is weak. Clone size appears in some rows only: once, few, many, or a class for an expanded clone.

>-|-|TRBJ1-2|TRBV19
TGTGCCAGTACTGGAGTGATTAAGGATGGCTACACCTTC
CASTGVIKDGYTF
>-|-|TRBJ2-1|TRBV6-5
TGTGCCAGCACAAGAGCTAGCTCCAATGAGCAGTTCTTC
CASTRASSNEQFF
>-|-|TRBJ1-5|TRBV30
TGTGCCTGGAGTGTCCAGACAGATCAGCCCCAGCATTTT
CAWSVQTDQPQHF
>few|-|TRBJ2-7|TRBV2
TGTGCCAGCAGTAACACAGGCTACGAGCAGTACTTC
CASSNTGYEQYF
>-|-|TRBJ2-4|TRBV2
TGTGCCAGCAGTTCTGACCTGGTGGCGGCCATTCAGTACTTC
CASSSDLVAAIQYF
>-|-|TRBJ2-7|TRBV27
TGTGCCAGCAGACGCCCGGGGGTTCATTACGAGCAGTACTTC
CASRRPGVHYEQYF
>-|TRBD1|TRBJ1-2|TRBV9
TGTGCCAGCAGCCCCCATCCGGGACAGGGACTTGACTATGGCTACACCTTC
CASSPHPGQGLDYGYTF
>-|-|TRBJ1-2|TRBV18
TGTGCCAGCTCACCGGTTAGTGAATATGGCTACACCTTC
CASSPVSEYGYTF
>-|-|TRBJ2-7|TRBV5-4
TGTGCCAGCAGCCTTGGCCGCGGGCGGGGGCCTATGTACGAGCAGTACTTC
CASSLGRGRGPMYEQYF
>-|TRBD1|TRBJ2-1|TRBV5-1
TGCGCCAGCAGCTTGGAGGGACAGGGGGTGGATGAGCAGTTCTTC
CASSLEGQGVDEQFF
>once|TRBD2|TRBJ2-7|TRBV5-4
TGTGCCAGCAGCATTAGCGGGAACGGGTACGAGCAGTACTTC
CASSISGNGYEQYF
>-|TRBD2|TRBJ2-1|TRBV7-9
TGTGCCAGCAGCCCTACTAGCGTACTATACAATGAGCAGTTCTTC
CASSPTSVLYNEQFF
>-|-|TRBJ1-4|TRBV7-2
TGTGCCAGCAGACCCGGGATGACGAATGAAAAACTGTTTTTT
CASRPGMTNEKLFF
>few|-|TRBJ1-4|TRBV2
TGTGCCAGCAGGTTACTCAGAGAGGTGTTTTTT
CASRLLREVFF
>once|TRBD1|TRBJ1-2|TRBV5-6
TGTGCCAGCAGCCGGGACAGGGTTAACGGCTACACCTTC
CASSRDRVNGYTF
>-|TRBD1|TRBJ1-4|TRBV5-1
TGCGCCAGCAGCTTAGACAGGGGAAGCGAAAAACTGTTTTTC
CASSLDRGSEKLFF
>-|-|TRBJ1-5|TRBV6-1
TGTGCCAGCCCGGACAGCTCCGGTGAACCCCAGCATTTT
CASPDSSGEPQHF
>-|-|TRBJ1-5|TRBV19
TGTGCCAGTAATAAGGGGTCCGTCAATCAGCCCCAGCATTTT
CASNKGSVNQPQHF
>-|-|TRBJ2-3|TRBV9
TGTGCCAGCAGCGTAGCTAGGACTAGCACAGATACGCAGTATTTT
CASSVARTSTDTQYF
>-|TRBD1|TRBJ1-2|TRBV19
TGTGCCAGTACCGAGACAGGGAACGACTATGGCTACACCTTC
CASTETGNDYGYTF
>-|TRBD2|TRBJ2-7|TRBV7-2
TGTGCCAGCAGCAACGTGGGAGGGAGGGTAGTCCACGAGCAGTACTTC
CASSNVGGRVVHEQYF
>-|TRBD2|TRBJ2-5|TRBV19
TGTGCCAGTAGCCTTAAACTAGCGGGGGACCAAGAGACCCAGTACTTC
CASSLKLAGDQETQYF
>-|-|TRBJ1-1|TRBV5-1
TGCGCCAGCAGCTTGGGGTACTTCACTGAAGCTTTCTTT
CASSLGYFTEAFF
>-|TRBD1|TRBJ1-5|TRBV2
TGTGCCAGCAGTATAGGACAGGGAAAGGCTCAGCCCCAGCATTTT
CASSIGQGKAQPQHF
>-|TRBD2|TRBJ2-1|TRBV4-1
TGCGCCAGCAGCCAAGTCTTTTGGGTGGAGCGGGGATACAATGAGCAGTTCTTC
CASSQVFWVERGYNEQFF
>-|TRBD2|TRBJ2-5|TRBV19
TGTGCCAGTAGGGACTTAGCGGGAGGGCAAGAGACCCAGTACTTC
CASRDLAGGQETQYF
>-|TRBD1|TRBJ1-1|TRBV7-9
TGTGCCAGCAGCTTGGGACAGGGGAACACTGAAGCTTTCTTT
CASSLGQGNTEAFF
>few|-|TRBJ1-5|TRBV27
TGTGCCAGCAGTTTAAGGGGCTACCCCAATCAGCCCCAGCATTTT
CASSLRGYPNQPQHF
>-|TRBD1|TRBJ2-5|TRBV27
TGTGCCAGCAGTGAGACCGGGACAGGGTTTACCCAGTACTTC
CASSETGTGFTQYF
>few|TRBD2|TRBJ2-6|TRBV5-4
TGTGCAGTGCCCATAGCGGGGTCCCACTCTGGGGCCAACGTCCTGACTTTC
CAVPIAGSHSGANVLTF
>once|TRBD1|TRBJ1-1|TRBV5-1
TGCGCCAGCAGCTTGGTAGGGGACAGGGAAGCTTTCTTT
CASSLVGDREAFF
>-|TRBD2|TRBJ2-3|TRBV30
TGTGCCTGGAGTGTTGCGGGAGGTATTCGGGAATCGCAGTATTTT
CAWSVAGGIRESQYF
>-|-|TRBJ2-1|TRBV2
TGTGCCAGCAGGGACAGCGGACTAGGTTTCAATGAGCAGTTCTTC
CASRDSGLGFNEQFF
>-|TRBD2|TRBJ2-3|TRBV18
TGTGCCAGCTCACACCTAGCGGGAGGGCCCTCAGATACGCAGTATTTT
CASSHLAGGPSDTQYF
>-|TRBD2|TRBJ2-1|TRBV5-1
TGCGCCAGCCGCCAGGGGACTAGCGGGAGTAATGAGCAGTTCTTC
CASRQGTSGSNEQFF
>-|TRBD2|TRBJ2-2|TRBV5-4
TGTGCCAGCAGCTTAATAGCGGGGGCCGTCACCGGGGAGCTGTTTTTT
CASSLIAGAVTGELFF
>-|-|TRBJ2-6|TRBV7-9
TGTGCCAGCAGGAGTAAAGGGGGAGTTGGGGCCAACGTCCTGACTTTC
CASRSKGGVGANVLTF
>-|-|TRBJ2-1|TRBV27
TGTGCCAGCAGTTTTTGGGGGCAGTACAATGAGCAGTTCTTC
CASSFWGQYNEQFF
>-|-|TRBJ2-2|TRBV29-1
TGCAGCGTCCTTGAGGGCCCTAACACCGGGGAGCTGTTTTTT
CSVLEGPNTGELFF
>-|-|TRBJ2-7|TRBV27
TGTGCCAGCAGTTTACTTCCAAGGGGCCTTTACGAGCAGTACTTC
CASSLLPRGLYEQYF
>-|TRBD2|TRBJ2-2|TRBV18
TGTGCCAGCTTCCAGCGGGAGATGGTCACCGGGGAGCTGTTTTTT
CASFQREMVTGELFF
>-|-|TRBJ1-1|TRBV4-3
TGCGCCAGCAGCCAAGACACAGGTAAAGGAGCTTTCTTT
CASSQDTGKGAFF
>-|-|TRBJ1-1|TRBV5-1
TGCGCCAGCAGCTTGGTTTTACAGGATGAAGCTTTCTTT
CASSLVLQDEAFF
>-|TRBD1|TRBJ2-7|TRBV10-3
TGTGCCACCGGGGACAGGGCCATCTCCTACGAGCAGTACTTC
CATGDRAISYEQYF
>-|TRBD2|TRBJ2-3|TRBV6-1
TGTGCCAGCAGAGGCGGGACTAGCGTAGCAGATACGCAGTATTTT
CASRGGTSVADTQYF
>once|-|TRBJ2-6|TRBV6-6
TGTGCCAGCAGCCGGTCAAATGGGGCCAACGTCCTGACTTTC
CASSRSNGANVLTF
>-|-|TRBJ2-5|TRBV10-2
TGCGCCAGCAGTGAAACAGACAGGTTTCAGGAGACCCAGTACTTC
CASSETDRFQETQYF
>-|-|TRBJ1-2|TRBV29-1
TGCAGCGTTGAACAGGAAACCGGCCTCTTC
CSVEQETGLF
>-|-|TRBJ1-1|TRBV9
TGTGCCAGCAGCGTGGGATCGGGGGGGCGGAACACTGAAGCTTTCTTT
CASSVGSGGRNTEAFF
>-|-|TRBJ2-1|TRBV7-6
TGTGCCAGCAGCTCTACGCGGAGTGTCTATGAGCAGTTCTTC
CASSSTRSVYEQFF